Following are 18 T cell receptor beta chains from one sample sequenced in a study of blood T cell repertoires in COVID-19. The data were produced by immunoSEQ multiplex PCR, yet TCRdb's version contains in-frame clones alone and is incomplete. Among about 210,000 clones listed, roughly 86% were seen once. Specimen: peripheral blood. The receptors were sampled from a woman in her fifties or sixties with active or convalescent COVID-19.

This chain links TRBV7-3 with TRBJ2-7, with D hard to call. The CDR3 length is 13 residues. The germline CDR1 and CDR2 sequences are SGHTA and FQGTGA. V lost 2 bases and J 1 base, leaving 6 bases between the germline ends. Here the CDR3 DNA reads TGTGCCAGCAGCTTACTGGAGTCCTACGAGCAGTACTTC. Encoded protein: CASSLLESYEQYF.

CDR3: CASSSGSGDSNQPQHF. The CDR3 DNA reads TGTGCCAGCAGTAGCGGCTCTGGGGATAGCAATCAGCCCCAGCATTTT. This sequence joins TRBV7-9 and TRBJ1-5; unclear D gene. The germline V gene encodes CDR1 SEHNR and CDR2 FQNEAQ (reference sequence). The CDR3 spans 16 residues. Deletions cut 6 bases from V and 0 bases from J, with 15 bases between.

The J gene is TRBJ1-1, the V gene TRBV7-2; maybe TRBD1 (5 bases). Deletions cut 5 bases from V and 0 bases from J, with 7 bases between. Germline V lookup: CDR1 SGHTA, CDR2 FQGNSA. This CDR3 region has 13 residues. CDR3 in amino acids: CASSPTVNTEAFF. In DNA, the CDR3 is TGTGCCAGCAGCCCGACAGTGAACACTGAAGCTTTCTTT.

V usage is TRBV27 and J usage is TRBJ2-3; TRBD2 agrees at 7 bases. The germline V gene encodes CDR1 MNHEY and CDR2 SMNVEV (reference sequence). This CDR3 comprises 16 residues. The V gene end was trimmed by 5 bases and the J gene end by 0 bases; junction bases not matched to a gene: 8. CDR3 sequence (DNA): TGTGCCAGCAGTCTTCTAGCGGTTTCTAGCACAGATACGCAGTATTTT. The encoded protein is CASSLLAVSSTDTQYF.

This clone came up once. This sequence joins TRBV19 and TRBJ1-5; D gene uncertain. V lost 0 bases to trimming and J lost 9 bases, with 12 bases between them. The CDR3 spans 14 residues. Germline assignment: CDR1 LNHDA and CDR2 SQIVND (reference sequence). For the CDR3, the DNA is TGTGCCAGTAGTATAGAGTTCAGGACTAGGCCCCAGCATTTT. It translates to CASSIEFRTRPQHF.

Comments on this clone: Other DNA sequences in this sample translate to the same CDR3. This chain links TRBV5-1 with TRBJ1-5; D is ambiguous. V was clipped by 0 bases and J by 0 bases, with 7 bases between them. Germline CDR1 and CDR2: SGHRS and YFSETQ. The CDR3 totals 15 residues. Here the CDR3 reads CASSLAGDSNQPQHF. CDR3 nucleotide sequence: TGCGCCAGCAGCTTGGCGGGAGATAGCAATCAGCCCCAGCATTTT.

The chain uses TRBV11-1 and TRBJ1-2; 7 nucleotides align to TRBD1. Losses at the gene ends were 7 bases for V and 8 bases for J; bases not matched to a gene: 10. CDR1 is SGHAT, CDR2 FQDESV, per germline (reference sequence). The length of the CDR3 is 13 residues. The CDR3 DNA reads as TGTGCCAGCAACCATGGACAGGCTTCGGGCTACACCTTC. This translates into CASNHGQASGYTF.

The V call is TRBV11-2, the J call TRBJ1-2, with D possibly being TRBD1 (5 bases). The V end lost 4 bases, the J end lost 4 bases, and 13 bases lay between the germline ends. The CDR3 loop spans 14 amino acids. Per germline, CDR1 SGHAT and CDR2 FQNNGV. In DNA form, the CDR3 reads TGTGCCAGCAGCTCCCCCGGGGGGGGCTATGGCTACACCTTC. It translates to CASSSPGGGYGYTF.

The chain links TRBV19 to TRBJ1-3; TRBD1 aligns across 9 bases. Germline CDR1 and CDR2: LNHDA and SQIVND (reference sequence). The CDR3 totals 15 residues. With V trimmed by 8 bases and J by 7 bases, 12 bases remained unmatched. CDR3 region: CASRRQGEMSNTIYF. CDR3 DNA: TGTGCCAGTCGTCGACAGGGGGAAATGAGCAACACCATATATTTT. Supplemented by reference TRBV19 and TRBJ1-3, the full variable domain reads DGGITQSPKYLFRKEGQNVTLSCEQNLNHDAMYWYRQDPGQGLRLIYYSQIVNDFQKGDIAEGYSVSREKKESFPLTVTSAQKNPTAFYLCASRRQGEMSNTIYFGEGSWLTVV.

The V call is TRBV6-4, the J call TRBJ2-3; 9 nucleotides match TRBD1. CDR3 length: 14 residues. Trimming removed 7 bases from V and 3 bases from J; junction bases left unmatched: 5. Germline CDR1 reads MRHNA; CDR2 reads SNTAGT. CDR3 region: CASKETGGTDTQYF. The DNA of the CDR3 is TGTGCCAGCAAGGAGACAGGGGGGACAGATACGCAGTATTTT.

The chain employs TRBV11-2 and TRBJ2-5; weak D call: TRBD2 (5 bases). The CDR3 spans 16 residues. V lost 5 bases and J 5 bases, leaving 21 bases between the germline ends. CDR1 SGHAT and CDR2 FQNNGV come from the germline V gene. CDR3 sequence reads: CASSPGGAGLGETQYF. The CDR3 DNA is TGTGCCAGCAGCCCGGGCGGCGCGGGTTTAGGGGAGACCCAGTACTTC.

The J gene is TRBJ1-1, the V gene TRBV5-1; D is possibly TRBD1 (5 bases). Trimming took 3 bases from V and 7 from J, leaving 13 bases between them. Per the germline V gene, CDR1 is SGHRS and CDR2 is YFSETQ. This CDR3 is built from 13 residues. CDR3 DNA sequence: TGCGCCAGCAGCTCCCCTCAGGGAGGTGAAGCTTTCTTT. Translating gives CASSSPQGGEAFF.

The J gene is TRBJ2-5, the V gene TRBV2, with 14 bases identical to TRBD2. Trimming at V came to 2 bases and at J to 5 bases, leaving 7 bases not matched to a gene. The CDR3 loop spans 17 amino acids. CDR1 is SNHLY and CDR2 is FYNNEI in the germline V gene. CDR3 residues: CASSEKTSGRDWETQYF. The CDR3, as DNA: TGTGCCAGCAGTGAAAAGACTAGCGGGAGGGATTGGGAGACCCAGTACTTC.

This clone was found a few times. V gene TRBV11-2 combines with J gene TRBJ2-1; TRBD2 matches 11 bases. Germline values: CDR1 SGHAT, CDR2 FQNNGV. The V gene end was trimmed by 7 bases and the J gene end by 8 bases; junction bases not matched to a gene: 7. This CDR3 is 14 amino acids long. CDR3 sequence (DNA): TGTGCCAGCACCACTAGCGGGAGAAGGCATGAGCAGTTCTTC. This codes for CASTTSGRRHEQFF.

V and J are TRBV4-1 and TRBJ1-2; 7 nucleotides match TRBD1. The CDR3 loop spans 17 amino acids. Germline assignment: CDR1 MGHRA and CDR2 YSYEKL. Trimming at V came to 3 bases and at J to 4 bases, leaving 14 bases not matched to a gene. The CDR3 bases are TGCGCCAGCAGCCACTCGGGCCTGACAGGGACCGGCTATGGCTACACCTTC. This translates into CASSHSGLTGTGYGYTF.

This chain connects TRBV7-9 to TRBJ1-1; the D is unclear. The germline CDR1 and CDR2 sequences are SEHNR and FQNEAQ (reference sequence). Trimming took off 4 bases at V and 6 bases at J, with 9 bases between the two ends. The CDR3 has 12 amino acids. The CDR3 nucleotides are TGTGCCAGCAGCTCAACCGGGGCTGAAGCTTTCTTT. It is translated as CASSSTGAEAFF.

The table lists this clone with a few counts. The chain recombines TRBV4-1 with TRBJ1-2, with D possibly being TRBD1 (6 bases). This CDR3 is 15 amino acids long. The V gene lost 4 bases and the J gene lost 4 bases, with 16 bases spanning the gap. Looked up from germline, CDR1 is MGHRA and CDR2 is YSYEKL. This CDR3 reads CASSPERQVTYGYTF. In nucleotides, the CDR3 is TGCGCCAGCAGCCCAGAAAGACAGGTCACCTATGGCTACACCTTC.

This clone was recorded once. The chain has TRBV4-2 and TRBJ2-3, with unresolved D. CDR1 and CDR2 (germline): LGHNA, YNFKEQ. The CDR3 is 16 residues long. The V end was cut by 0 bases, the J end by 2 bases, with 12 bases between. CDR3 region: CASSQEAIAPTDTQYF. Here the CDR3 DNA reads TGTGCCAGCAGCCAAGAGGCTATAGCCCCCACAGATACGCAGTATTTT.